These 21 T cell receptor beta chains were sequenced from one sample in a study of blood T cell repertoires in COVID-19. Assay: immunoSEQ multiplex PCR; the TCRdb copy retains only in-frame clones and omits some. The sample records around 250,000 clones, about four fifths being singletons. Input material: peripheral blood. All receptors come from a woman aged 40 to 55 who had recovered from COVID-19.

The V call is TRBV3-1 (or the pseudogene TRBV3-2), the J call TRBJ1-1, with D uncertain. CDR1 and CDR2 from the germline V gene are LGHDT and YNNKEL (reference sequence). Between the trimmed V and J ends, which lost 9 bases and 3 bases, there was a span of 11 bases. The CDR3 contains 12 residues. The CDR3 DNA sequence: TGTGCCAGTAGTGATGTGCACACTGAAGCTTTCTTT. Translated, it gives CASSDVHTEAFF.

The rearrangement links TRBV18 to TRBJ2-7; D unclear. This CDR3 is built from 13 residues. V was trimmed by 5 bases and J by 4 bases, leaving 12 bases between them. Germline CDR1 and CDR2: KGHSH and LQKENI. The CDR3 bases are TGTGCCAGCTCATCCACAGAAATATACGAGCAGTACTTC. This sequence encodes CASSSTEIYEQYF.

This clone was detected only a few times. This chain joins TRBV10-3 and TRBJ2-2; a possible D gene is TRBD1 (6 bases). Trimming took 10 bases from V and 2 from J, leaving 11 bases between them. Germline V gene data show CDR1 as ENHRY and CDR2 as SYGVKD. This CDR3 region has 13 residues. The CDR3 DNA follows: TGTGCCACCAGGGACACCAACACCGGGGAGCTGTTTTTT. Residues: CATRDTNTGELFF.

The chain is built from TRBV6-6 and TRBJ2-3; unclear D gene. Trimming removed 4 bases from V and 0 bases from J, with 5 bases in between. The germline CDR1 and CDR2 sequences are MNHNY and SVGAGI (reference sequence). This CDR3 is 13 amino acids long. The CDR3 region is CASSSISTDTQYF. The DNA of the CDR3 is TGTGCCAGCAGTTCTATTAGCACAGATACGCAGTATTTT.

This chain uses TRBV5-1 with TRBJ2-4; 7 bases match TRBD1. Germline CDR1 and CDR2: SGHRS and YFSETQ. V trimming: 4 bases; J trimming: 6 bases; junction bases outside the gene matches: 4. CDR3 length equals 13 residues. The CDR3 sequence: CASSGRDRNIQYF. The CDR3 DNA follows: TGCGCCAGCAGCGGCCGGGACAGAAACATTCAGTACTTC.

The J gene is TRBJ1-5, the V gene TRBV19; the D is unclear. The CDR3 loop spans 15 amino acids. Germline lookup yields CDR1 LNHDA and CDR2 SQIVND (reference sequence). Trimming took 4 bases from V and 4 from J, leaving 14 bases between them. In nucleotides, the CDR3 is TGTGCCAGTAGTAAGCTTATTGAGGGTAATCAGCCCCAGCATTTT. Protein: CASSKLIEGNQPQHF.

The rearrangement uses TRBV5-1 and TRBJ2-3; 8 bases agree with TRBD2. Germline CDR1 SGHRS, CDR2 YFSETQ. CDR3 length equals 14 residues. Trimming removed 2 bases from V and 4 bases from J; junction bases left unmatched: 3. CDR3 sequence (DNA): TGCGCCAGCAGCTTCGGGCGGGGGGCAGATACGCAGTATTTT. It is translated as CASSFGRGADTQYF.

At least ten counts were recorded for this clone. The chain couples TRBV21-1 to TRBJ1-1; the D call TRBD1 from the table was never checked on the DNA. TRBV21-1 is tagged as a pseudogene. The CDR3 loop spans 12 amino acids. CDR3 region: CASSRAAAEAFF. Written as DNA, the CDR3 is TGTGCCAGCAGCAGGGCAGCTGCTGAAGCTTTCTTT.

V is TRBV25-1 and J is TRBJ2-2; TRBD1 matches 7 bases. The CDR3 covers 14 residues. Trimming cost V 1 base and J 6 bases; bases outside gene matches: 2. In germline, CDR1 is MGHDK, CDR2 SYGVNS. CDR3 protein: CASSEWQGAGELFF. Here the CDR3 DNA reads TGTGCCAGCAGTGAATGGCAGGGGGCCGGGGAGCTGTTTTTT.

CDR3 loop: CSPRGYEQYF. DNA for the CDR3: TGCAGTCCCCGGGGCTACGAGCAGTACTTC. This chain joins TRBV20-1 and TRBJ2-7, with D tentatively TRBD2 (5 bases). The CDR3 length is 10 residues. Per the germline V gene, CDR1 is DFQATT and CDR2 is SNEGSKA (reference sequence). The V end was cut by 8 bases, the J end by 3 bases, with 8 bases between.

This chain links TRBV7-3 with TRBJ2-1, with 10 bases that match TRBD2. Germline CDR1 SGHTA, CDR2 FQGTGA. This CDR3 comprises 16 residues. J was trimmed by 4 bases and V by 0 bases; bases with no gene match: 3. CDR3 sequence (DNA): TGTGCCAGCAGCTTAACCGGGACTAGCGTTTACAATGAGCAGTTCTTC. This encodes CASSLTGTSVYNEQFF.

The rearrangement joins TRBV7-2 to TRBJ1-5; D gene ambiguous. Trimming shortened V by 5 bases and J by 0 bases, and 11 bases separated the two germline ends. Per the germline V gene, CDR1 is SGHTA and CDR2 is FQGNSA. CDR3 length: 15 amino acids. CDR3 residues: CASSPQYASNQPQHF. DNA for the CDR3: TGTGCCAGCAGCCCCCAGTATGCTAGCAATCAGCCCCAGCATTTT.

This chain's CDR3 is CASSLDTGGYKAFF. The CDR3 nucleotides are TGCGCCAGCAGCTTGGACACAGGGGGTTATAAAGCTTTCTTT. The V call is TRBV5-1, the J call TRBJ1-1; 8 bases map to TRBD1. Losses at the gene ends were 0 bases for V and 9 bases for J; bases not matched to a gene: 7. This CDR3 contains 14 residues. Looked up from germline, CDR1 is SGHRS and CDR2 is YFSETQ.

This rearrangement joins TRBV19 to TRBJ1-2, with 8 bases identical to TRBD1. Germline V gene data show CDR1 as LNHDA and CDR2 as SQIVND (reference sequence). This CDR3 comprises 15 residues. The trim removed 4 bases at V and 4 bases at J, leaving 8 bases unmatched. The CDR3 here is CASSTGQGGGYGYTF. CDR3 nucleotide sequence: TGTGCCAGTAGTACAGGACAGGGTGGTGGCTATGGCTACACCTTC.

This clone has a single count. The chain combines TRBV28 with TRBJ1-2; 8 bases line up with TRBD1. The CDR3 consists of 13 residues. Germline assignment: CDR1 MDHEN and CDR2 SYDVKM. V trimming: 5 bases; J trimming: 8 bases; junction bases outside the gene matches: 7. The CDR3 nucleotides read TGTGCCAGCAGTCTACCGGACAGGGTCGGCTACACCTTC. Translation: CASSLPDRVGYTF.

This clone was observed a few times. The rearrangement joins TRBV19 to TRBJ1-5; D unclear. Per germline, CDR1 LNHDA and CDR2 SQIVND (reference sequence). With 3 bases removed from V and 5 bases from J, the gap between germline ends came to 11 bases. This CDR3 contains 14 residues. CDR3 sequence reads: CASSMMGDHQPQHF. The CDR3 nucleotides read TGTGCCAGTAGTATGATGGGAGACCATCAGCCCCAGCATTTT.

This chain joins TRBV6-5 and TRBJ2-7, with D perhaps matching TRBD1 (6 bases). Deletions cut 3 bases from V and 2 bases from J, with 8 bases between. In germline, CDR1 is MNHEY, CDR2 SVGAGI. The CDR3 is made up of 13 amino acids. The CDR3 here is CASSYQGTYEQYF. In nucleotides, the CDR3 is TGTGCCAGCAGTTATCAGGGGACCTACGAGCAGTACTTC.

This clone was observed a handful of times. The J gene is TRBJ1-5, the V gene TRBV7-2; a weak D match, TRBD1 (5 bases). The V gene lost 4 bases and the J gene lost 4 bases, with 14 bases spanning the gap. Germline V lookup: CDR1 SGHTA, CDR2 FQGNSA. The CDR3 sequence is 15 residues long. Written as DNA, the CDR3 is TGTGCCAGCAGCTCAGTCCGGGGGAGGAATCAGCCCCAGCATTTT. Protein product: CASSSVRGRNQPQHF.

CDR3 DNA sequence: TGTGCCAGCAGCCTGGGAAAGCCGGGACTGGCTGCCTACAATGAGCAGTTCTTC. This translates into CASSLGKPGLAAYNEQFF. The V and J genes are TRBV7-9 and TRBJ2-1; D is possibly TRBD2 (6 bases). V was shortened by 5 bases and J by 2 bases, with 22 bases between the two germline ends. Looked up from germline, CDR1 is SEHNR and CDR2 is FQNEAQ (reference sequence). The CDR3 length is 18 residues.

The chain joins TRBV15 to TRBJ2-2; D is uncertain. CDR1 is LNHNV and CDR2 is YYDKDF in the germline V gene (reference sequence). The CDR3 is 12 amino acids. Trimming stripped 1 base from V and 6 bases from J, with 3 bases between. The CDR3 protein is CATSRGAGELFF. Written as DNA, the CDR3 is TGTGCCACCAGCAGAGGCGCCGGGGAGCTGTTTTTT.

The J gene is TRBJ1-2, the V gene TRBV25-1; 8 bases are shared with TRBD1. The germline gives CDR1 MGHDK, CDR2 SYGVNS. The V gene end was trimmed by 3 bases and the J gene end by 8 bases; junction bases not matched to a gene: 5. The CDR3 is made up of 13 amino acids. The CDR3 spells CASSELAGGGYTF. CDR3 nucleotide sequence: TGTGCCAGCAGTGAGCTGGCAGGGGGCGGCTACACCTTC.